Presented here are 3 T cell receptor beta chains from one specimen sequenced in a study of graft-versus-host responses after intestinal transplantation. The method was immunoSEQ multiplex PCR; TCRdb's version includes in-frame clones alone and lacks a portion of them. The sample lists 95,000 to 110,000 clones; about nine tenths were seen once. These receptors' targets are unknown. The sequenced sample was unstimulated CD4+ T cells sorted from spleen or lymph node cells, obtained before transplant. The receptors were sampled from a human donor who was the organ donor for an intestinal transplant.

The sample holds one count of this clone. The genes are TRBV2 and TRBJ1-2; D gene ambiguous. This CDR3 contains 13 residues. V was cut by 3 bases and J by 3 bases, with 8 bases left in between. CDR1 and CDR2 from the germline V gene are SNHLY and FYNNEI. CDR3 sequence (DNA): TGTGCCAGCAGTGAGGAGGAATACTATGGCTACACCTTC. Translation gives CASSEEEYYGYTF.

The chain links TRBV19 to TRBJ1-1, with D possibly being TRBD1 (5 bases). The length of the CDR3 is 17 residues. Trimming took off 4 bases at V and 1 base at J, with 19 bases between the two ends. The germline V gene has CDR1 LNHDA and CDR2 SQIVND (reference sequence). The CDR3, as DNA: TGTGCCAGTAGTACCGAGGGGAAGGGTTGGAGGAACACTGAAGCTTTCTTT. Translation gives CASSTEGKGWRNTEAFF.

This chain uses TRBV6-1 with TRBJ2-7; D possibly matches TRBD1 or TRBD2 (5 bases each). Germline CDR1 reads MNHNS; CDR2 reads SASEGT. The CDR3 is 15 residues long. Deletions cut 10 bases from V and 2 bases from J, with 21 bases between. The CDR3 is CATRDPSKGAYEQYF. The CDR3 DNA reads as TGTGCCACCAGGGACCCGTCGAAGGGAGCCTACGAGCAGTACTTC.